The subject of this entry is one T cell receptor beta chain. Its specificity is not known. The data were taken from a study of PD-1 blockade in classical Hodgkin lymphoma. The time point here: cycle 4 day 1 (C4D1), after less than 7 weeks of nivolumab. After autologous stem cell transplantation all patients relapsed, and prior brentuximab vedotin exposure differed between cohorts. Researchers used magnetic negative selection to pull out pure CD4+ T cells from thawed PBMCs. Best responses fell into complete response, partial response or progressive disease. Overall study findings and caveats: Whoever responded completely had baseline diversity much like that seen in newly diagnosed patients. Causes of the repertoire differences remain undefined, possibly disease activity or prior therapy. CD4+ TCR diversity, unlike CD8+, rose significantly by C4D1.

Profiled with immunoSEQ multiplex PCR; TCRdb holds only in-frame clones, not every one. Of under 15,000 clones in the sample, 88% are singletons; the top ten hold approximately 0.9%. The sequenced sample was CD4+ T cells from blood, obtained before the fourth cycle of nivolumab. The receptor was isolated from a human donor with classical Hodgkin lymphoma.

The CDR3 reads CASSLGGSGADTQYF. The CDR3 DNA follows: TGCGCCAGCAGCCTAGGGGGGAGTGGCGCAGATACGCAGTATTTT. The genes are TRBV5-1 and TRBJ2-3; D may match TRBD1 or TRBD2 (6 bases each). The length of the CDR3 is 15 residues. CDR1 is SGHRS and CDR2 is YFSETQ in the germline V gene. V was shortened by 4 bases and J by 4 bases, with 16 bases between the two germline ends.